This TCR beta chain was identified in a study of blood T cell repertoires in COVID-19. Study-wide context: COVID-19 samples from acute and convalescent phases originated in the United States, Italy and Spain. T cells, B-cell-depleted T cells, or PBMCs supplied cDNA or gDNA.

The CDR3 is made up of 14 amino acids. The V end was cut by 0 bases, the J end by 8 bases, with 12 bases between. CDR1 and CDR2 from the germline V gene are SGHNT and YYREEE (reference sequence). Source study methods: For nucleated cells, counts were estimated from reference gene primer amplification. Clones were sequenced by immunoSEQ multiplex PCR, and TCRdb holds only the in-frame ones, with some missing. V and J calls and clone size are copied from that table; D and trimming were computed from the DNA. The table records roughly 260,000 clones, about 89% of them present only once. The chain recombines TRBV5-4 with TRBJ2-1; D gene uncertain. Sequencing was performed on peripheral blood. The clonotype originates from a man aged 35 to 55 who had recovered from COVID-19. The CDR3 sequence: CASSLAQARDEQFF. In DNA form, the CDR3 reads TGTGCCAGCAGCTTGGCCCAGGCCCGAGATGAGCAGTTCTTC.